Listed here are 9 T cell receptor beta chains from one sample, sequenced in a study of blood T cell repertoires in COVID-19. Repertoires were generated with immunoSEQ multiplex PCR, while TCRdb's copy carries only in-frame clones and drops some. The repertoire holds around 250,000 clones, with 70% to 90% as singletons. Sequenced input: peripheral blood. The receptors stem from a human donor in a cohort sampled during active COVID-19.

The rearrangement joins TRBV2 to TRBJ2-1, with TRBD2 matching over 11 bases. The CDR3 contains 14 residues. Germline V gives CDR1 SNHLY, CDR2 FYNNEI. The junction had 5 bases not matched to a gene; V was cut back by 7 bases and J by 6 bases. This CDR3 is CASKPGLAVNEQFF. CDR3 nucleotides: TGTGCCAGCAAGCCGGGACTAGCGGTCAATGAGCAGTTCTTC.

J is TRBJ2-7 and V is TRBV4-3; tentative D call: TRBD1 (5 bases). Deletions cut 0 bases from V and 0 bases from J, with 9 bases between. From germline, CDR1 is LGHNA and CDR2 YSLEER. The CDR3 is made up of 15 amino acids. The CDR3: CASSQDRAVSYEQYF. DNA of the CDR3: TGCGCCAGCAGCCAAGACAGGGCGGTCTCCTACGAGCAGTACTTC.

The J gene is TRBJ1-2, the V gene TRBV7-2, with 7 positions matching TRBD1. The trim removed 1 base at V and 2 bases at J, leaving 7 bases unmatched. The CDR3 is made up of 16 amino acids. Germline CDR1 is SGHTA and CDR2 is FQGNSA. CDR3 loop: CASSLDRGGGNYGYTF. CDR3 nucleotide sequence: TGTGCCAGCAGCTTAGACAGGGGAGGAGGCAACTATGGCTACACCTTC. The full variable domain, its missing parts supplied by reference TRBV7-2 and TRBJ1-2, is GAGVSQSPSNKVTEKGKDVELRCDPISGHTALYWYRQSLGQGLEFLIYFQGNSAPDKSGLPSDRFSAERTGGSVSTLTIQRTQQEDSAVYLCASSLDRGGGNYGYTFGSGTRLTVV.

The rearrangement links TRBV7-6 to TRBJ2-7; TRBD2 matches at 8 bases. V was pared by 3 bases and J by 6 bases, with 10 bases of the junction left unmatched. Germline CDR1 is SGHVS and CDR2 is FNYEAQ. This CDR3 is built from 15 residues. CDR3 nucleotide sequence: TGTGCCAGCAGCTTTTTCGGGAGCGGGAGTGGCGAGCAGTACTTC. The encoded protein is CASSFFGSGSGEQYF.

The chain is built from TRBV19 and TRBJ1-6; 8 bases match TRBD1. The trim removed 3 bases at V and 13 bases at J, leaving 8 bases unmatched. The CDR3 has 14 amino acids. The germline gives CDR1 LNHDA, CDR2 SQIVND (reference sequence). The CDR3 nucleotides are TGTGCCAGTAGTATCGACAGGGGACCGGGCCCCCTCCACTTT. Its protein is CASSIDRGPGPLHF.

This clone was detected once. The chain carries TRBV3-1 (or the pseudogene TRBV3-2) and TRBJ1-6; D is uncertain. Trimming removed 0 bases from V and 9 bases from J, with 12 bases in between. The germline V gene encodes CDR1 LGHDT and CDR2 YNNKEL (reference sequence). The CDR3 spans 15 residues. CDR3 nucleotide sequence: TGTGCCAGCAGCCAAGATGACCTGAGCGGTTCACCCCTCCACTTT. Its translation is CASSQDDLSGSPLHF.

The genes are TRBV2 and TRBJ2-7; weak D call: TRBD2 (7 bases). The V end was cut by 6 bases, the J end by 7 bases, with 19 bases between. CDR1 and CDR2 from the germline V gene are SNHLY and FYNNEI. This CDR3 is 14 amino acids long. CDR3 residues: CASRTRRGAEEQYF. The DNA of the CDR3 is TGTGCCAGCAGAACCCGACGGGGGGCGGAGGAGCAGTACTTC.

This chain connects TRBV4-3 to TRBJ1-2; D possibly corresponds to TRBD1 (5 bases). Trimming left V 0 bases short and J 4 bases short, with 12 bases between. CDR3 length equals 15 residues. Germline lookup yields CDR1 LGHNA and CDR2 YSLEER. CDR3 in DNA: TGCGCCAGCAGCCAAGATGTCCTAGGGGTCTATGGCTACACCTTC. Protein sequence: CASSQDVLGVYGYTF.

This clone was observed once. The V call is TRBV4-3, the J call TRBJ1-1, with unresolved D. This CDR3 is built from 14 residues. Germline assignment: CDR1 LGHNA and CDR2 YSLEER. Trimming pared 4 bases from V and 6 bases from J, leaving 15 bases between. The CDR3 protein is CASSPRDYGAEAFF. In DNA, the CDR3 is TGCGCCAGCAGCCCCCGTGACTATGGAGCTGAAGCTTTCTTT.